This entry lists 19 T cell receptor beta chains sequenced from one sample in a study of T cell changes during pregnancy in multiple sclerosis. The data were produced by immunoSEQ multiplex PCR, yet TCRdb's version contains in-frame clones alone and is incomplete. Among about 60,000 clones listed, over 90% were seen once. Specimen: peripheral blood, collected in the first trimester of pregnancy. The receptors derive from a female donor with multiple sclerosis, enrolled in a pregnancy study.

This rearrangement joins TRBV30 to TRBJ2-2, with 7 nucleotides matching TRBD1. From germline, CDR1 is GTSNPN and CDR2 SVGIG (reference sequence). The CDR3 loop spans 15 amino acids. V shed 6 bases, J shed 0 bases, and the junction held 7 bases outside the gene matches. The CDR3 protein is CACPRGFANTGELFF. The CDR3 nucleotides read TGTGCCTGCCCCAGGGGGTTCGCGAACACCGGGGAGCTGTTTTTT.

The chain uses TRBV4-3 and TRBJ1-4; no firm D call. This CDR3 has 17 residues. Germline values: CDR1 LGHNA, CDR2 YSLEER. V gave up 0 bases and J gave up 0 bases, with 11 bases separating them. For the CDR3, the DNA is TGCGCCAGCAGCCAAGACGGGATCCATACAACTAATGAAAAACTGTTTTTT. As protein: CASSQDGIHTTNEKLFF.

CDR3 residues: CASSERQGQAFEQFF. Here the CDR3 DNA reads TGCGCCAGCAGCGAGAGACAGGGGCAGGCTTTTGAGCAGTTCTTC. The gene calls are TRBV10-2 and TRBJ2-1, with 8 bases that match TRBD1. CDR3 size: 15 residues. The V segment lost 6 bases and the J segment 9 bases; nucleotides outside the gene matches: 13. Germline CDR1 WSHSY, CDR2 SAAADI.

The chain carries TRBV15 and TRBJ2-7, with 12 bases matching TRBD1. Germline CDR1 reads LNHNV; CDR2 reads YYDKDF (reference sequence). The CDR3 extends over 15 amino acids. The V gene end was trimmed by 5 bases and the J gene end by 7 bases; junction bases not matched to a gene: 9. The CDR3 DNA reads TGTGCCACCAGCGAACCGGGACAGGGGGCGGGAGAGCAGTACTTC. Residues: CATSEPGQGAGEQYF.

This rearrangement joins TRBV7-2 to TRBJ2-1, with 7 positions matching TRBD2. The CDR3 has 16 amino acids. Germline V gene data show CDR1 as SGHTA and CDR2 as FQGNSA. After removal of 1 base from V and 4 bases from J, the junction contained 7 bases not matched to a gene. The CDR3 here is CASSLVGGGPYNEQFF. The CDR3 bases are TGTGCCAGCAGCTTAGTGGGCGGGGGACCATACAATGAGCAGTTCTTC.

The rearrangement joins TRBV19 to TRBJ1-5, with a tentative D call TRBD1 (6 bases). V shed 6 bases and J shed 6 bases, with 18 bases lying between them. From germline, CDR1 is LNHDA and CDR2 SQIVND (reference sequence). This CDR3 has 15 residues. The CDR3 loop is CASSPIGGAGQPQHF. The DNA for the CDR3 is TGTGCCAGTAGCCCCATAGGGGGGGCGGGTCAGCCCCAGCATTTT.

This clone has a handful of counts. Additional DNA sequences in this sample encode the identical CDR3. This sequence joins TRBV6-4 and TRBJ2-3, with TRBD2 matching 8 bases. From germline, CDR1 is MRHNA and CDR2 SNTAGT. The CDR3 consists of 15 residues. V shed 4 bases, J shed 0 bases, and the junction held 3 bases outside the gene matches. In DNA, the CDR3 is TGTGCCAGCAGTGCCAGCGGGGGAAGCACAGATACGCAGTATTTT. It encodes CASSASGGSTDTQYF.

V is TRBV29-1 and J is TRBJ2-5; D may be TRBD2 (7 bases). From germline, CDR1 is SQVTM and CDR2 ANQGSEA. The CDR3 spans 13 residues. V gave up 7 bases and J gave up 3 bases, with 15 bases separating them. The CDR3 here is CSGEGGTKETQYF. The CDR3 DNA reads as TGCAGCGGGGAGGGGGGGACGAAAGAGACCCAGTACTTC.

This clone was seen once. The chain employs TRBV5-1 and TRBJ2-3; D is uncertain. Germline V gene data show CDR1 as SGHRS and CDR2 as YFSETQ. This CDR3 spans 14 amino acids. The V end was cut by 0 bases, the J end by 4 bases, with 9 bases between. The CDR3 nucleotides are TGCGCCAGCAGCTTGGAGATGGGCGCAGATACGCAGTATTTT. This gives the protein CASSLEMGADTQYF.

The chain has TRBV7-3 and TRBJ2-2, with D possibly TRBD1 on 6 matching bases. CDR3 size: 16 residues. Germline assignment: CDR1 SGHTA and CDR2 FQGTGA. Trimming removed 5 bases at V and 6 bases at J, with 19 bases between. The CDR3: CASSHKGTYRAGELFF. DNA for the CDR3: TGTGCCAGCAGCCATAAAGGAACTTACAGGGCCGGGGAGCTGTTTTTT.

This chain connects TRBV30 to TRBJ2-7; 9 bases align to TRBD1. Germline V gives CDR1 GTSNPN, CDR2 SVGIG (reference sequence). The CDR3 extends over 13 amino acids. The V and J ends lost 3 bases and 4 bases, in that order; junction bases with no gene match: 4. CDR3 in amino acids: CAWSEGQGYEQYF. CDR3 in DNA: TGTGCCTGGAGCGAGGGACAGGGTTACGAGCAGTACTTC.

The rearrangement joins TRBV9 to TRBJ1-4; no firm D call. Deletions cut 4 bases from V and 0 bases from J, with 10 bases between. CDR3 length equals 15 residues. Germline V gene data show CDR1 as SGDLS and CDR2 as YYNGEE. The CDR3 nucleotides are TGTGCCAGCAGCCGGGAAGTTTCAACTAATGAAAAACTGTTTTTT. Translating it yields CASSREVSTNEKLFF.

The chain joins TRBV18 to TRBJ2-1; the match to TRBD1 covers 8 bases. CDR1 and CDR2 from the germline V gene are KGHSH and LQKENI. J was trimmed by 7 bases and V by 8 bases; bases with no gene match: 7. The CDR3 runs to 13 residues. CDR3 sequence: CASAGTGRNEQFF. The CDR3 DNA sequence: TGTGCCAGCGCAGGGACAGGAAGGAATGAGCAGTTCTTC.

This clone came up once. The gene calls are TRBV4-3 and TRBJ2-3; TRBD2 aligns across 8 bases. With 4 bases clipped from V and 6 bases from J, the junction kept 3 bases outside the gene matches. Germline V gene lookup returns CDR1 LGHNA and CDR2 YSLEER. The CDR3 loop spans 13 amino acids. CDR3 bases: TGCGCCAGCAGCCTAGCGGGGTTGGATACGCAGTATTTT. Residues: CASSLAGLDTQYF.

The V call is TRBV4-2, the J call TRBJ2-1; 10 bases are shared with TRBD1. The ends lost 1 base at V and 2 bases at J; junction bases unmatched: 5. Germline CDR1 is LGHNA and CDR2 is YNFKEQ. CDR3 size: 17 residues. This chain's CDR3 is CASSQGRGQGAYNEQFF. CDR3 nucleotides: TGTGCCAGCAGCCAAGGCCGCGGACAGGGGGCCTACAATGAGCAGTTCTTC.

The chain has TRBV29-1 and TRBJ2-4, with D possibly TRBD2 on 6 matching bases. CDR3 length equals 15 residues. The V end lost 6 bases, the J end lost 0 bases, and 15 bases lay between the germline ends. Germline loops: CDR1 SQVTM, CDR2 ANQGSEA. CDR3 amino acids: CSVPLVGGAKNIQYF. As DNA, the CDR3 is TGCAGCGTCCCCCTGGTGGGGGGAGCCAAAAACATTCAGTACTTC.

The V and J genes are TRBV2 and TRBJ2-1, with D possibly TRBD1 on 6 matching bases. Germline V lookup: CDR1 SNHLY, CDR2 FYNNEI. The ends were cut back, 7 bases at V and 5 bases at J, with 12 bases in the middle. The CDR3 extends over 13 amino acids. The CDR3 DNA reads as TGTGCCAGCAAGCAGGGGTGGGACAATGAGCAGTTCTTC. Translating gives CASKQGWDNEQFF. The whole variable domain, filled in from reference TRBV2 and TRBJ2-1, reads EPEVTQTPSHQVTQMGQEVILRCVPISNHLYFYWYRQILGQKVEFLVSFYNNEISEKSEIFDDQFSVERPDGSNFTLKIRSTKLEDSAMYFCASKQGWDNEQFFGPGTRLTVL.

This chain links TRBV7-9 with TRBJ2-5, with D possibly TRBD1 on 6 matching bases. The CDR3 is 15 residues long. Germline V gives CDR1 SEHNR, CDR2 FQNEAQ (reference sequence). Trimming left V 3 bases short and J 2 bases short, with 13 bases between. CDR3 loop: CASSFRDIQQETQYF. CDR3 DNA: TGTGCCAGCAGCTTTCGGGACATCCAACAAGAGACCCAGTACTTC. The whole variable domain, filled in from reference TRBV7-9 and TRBJ2-5, reads DTGVSQNPRHKITKRGQNVTFRCDPISEHNRLYWYRQTLGQGPEFLTYFQNEAQLEKSRLLSDRFSAERPKGSFSTLEIQRTEQGDSAMYLCASSFRDIQQETQYFGPGTRLLVL.

The CDR3 DNA reads as TGTGCCATCACCACGGACTCTTTCAATACGCAGTATTTT. This gives the protein CAITTDSFNTQYF. V and J are TRBV10-3 and TRBJ2-3, with D possibly being TRBD2 (5 bases). Between the trimmed V and J ends, which lost 7 bases and 7 bases, there was a span of 15 bases. The CDR3 is made up of 13 amino acids. Germline V CDR1 and CDR2: ENHRY, SYGVKD.